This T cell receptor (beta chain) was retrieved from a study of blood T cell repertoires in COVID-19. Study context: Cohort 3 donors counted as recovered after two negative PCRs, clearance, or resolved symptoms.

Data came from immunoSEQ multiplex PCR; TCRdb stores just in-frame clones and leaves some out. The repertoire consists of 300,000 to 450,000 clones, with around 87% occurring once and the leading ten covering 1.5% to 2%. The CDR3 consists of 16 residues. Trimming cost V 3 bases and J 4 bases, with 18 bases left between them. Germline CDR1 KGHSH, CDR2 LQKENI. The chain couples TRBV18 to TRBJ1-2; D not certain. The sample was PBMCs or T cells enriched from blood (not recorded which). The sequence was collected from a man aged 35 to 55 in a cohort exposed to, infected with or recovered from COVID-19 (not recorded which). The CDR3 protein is CASSPTGSARGYGYTF. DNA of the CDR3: TGTGCCAGCTCACCTACGGGTTCGGCCCGGGGCTATGGCTACACCTTC.